This entry lists 29 T cell receptor beta chains sequenced from one sample in a study of T cells in narcolepsy listed by TCRdb under 2018. To prepare the library, the immunoSEQ multiplex PCR assay was applied. Entries here come from immuneACCESS through TCRdb and include only in-frame sequences with V and J called. Some clones fail to appear in such tables; in the studies checked, an unresolved V gene covers under half of the shortfall, and the cause of the remainder is unknown. The sample yields tens of thousands of clones; approximately 80% were counted once. The top ten clones comprise more than 0.85% of the sample. The sequenced sample was memory (CD45RA-) CD4+ T cells from blood. The sample's cell subset or site label, decoded: memory T cells sorted ex vivo from peripheral blood. These receptors all stem from a human donor in good health.

The chain links TRBV11-3 to TRBJ1-2; 9 nucleotides agree with TRBD1. Germline values: CDR1 SGHNT, CDR2 YENEEA. Unmatched junction bases numbered 4, after V lost 2 bases and J lost 3 bases. The CDR3 has 15 amino acids. CDR3 sequence (DNA): TGTGCCAGCAGCTTACTCCGGGACAGGGACTATGGCTACACCTTC. The encoded protein is CASSLLRDRDYGYTF.

The V call is TRBV2, the J call TRBJ2-5, with D perhaps being TRBD1 or TRBD2 (5 bases each). The J call may be incorrect, as the DNA end agrees better with TRBJ2-7. The CDR3 loop spans 14 amino acids. The germline V gene encodes CDR1 SNHLY and CDR2 FYNNEI. The CDR3 protein is CASSPGTKSYEQYF. The CDR3 region has the DNA TGTGCCAGCAGTCCCGGGACGAAATCCTACGAGCAGTACTTC.

This chain joins TRBV5-1 and TRBJ1-3, with a tentative D call TRBD1 (6 bases). The CDR3 loop spans 16 amino acids. CDR1 SGHRS and CDR2 YFSETQ come from the germline V gene. V was trimmed by 6 bases and J by 0 bases, leaving 16 bases between them. This chain's CDR3 is CASTPTAGASGNTIYF. The CDR3 region has the DNA TGCGCCAGCACCCCTACCGCAGGGGCCTCTGGAAACACCATATATTTT.

V and J are TRBV7-2 and TRBJ2-5, with 9 bases identical to TRBD2. The J call may be wrong; the DNA end is better matched by TRBJ2-7. This CDR3 is 14 amino acids long. CDR1 and CDR2 (germline): SGHTA, FQGNSA. CDR3 in amino acids: CASRHPSGTYEQYF. In nucleotides, the CDR3 is TGTGCCAGCAGGCATCCTAGCGGGACCTACGAGCAGTACTTC.

J is TRBJ2-5 and V is TRBV28; 9 bases map to TRBD2. Per germline, CDR1 MDHEN and CDR2 SYDVKM. The CDR3 is 15 residues long. V trimming: 5 bases; J trimming: 5 bases; junction bases outside the gene matches: 9. The CDR3 coding sequence is TGTGCCAGCAGTACTCCAGCGGGAGGAAGGGAGACCCAGTACTTC. It translates to CASSTPAGGRETQYF.

The genes are TRBV6-1 and TRBJ1-1; 12 bases map to TRBD1. Germline V gene sequence: CDR1 MNHNS, CDR2 SASEGT. CDR3 length: 15 residues. The V gene end was trimmed by 10 bases and the J gene end by 4 bases; junction bases not matched to a gene: 10. As DNA, the CDR3 is TGTGCCACGCCGGGACAGGGGGCGGCTATCACTGAAGCTTTCTTT. Protein: CATPGQGAAITEAFF.

V is TRBV7-6 and J is TRBJ2-1; D gene uncertain. This CDR3 spans 13 amino acids. Germline values: CDR1 SGHVS, CDR2 FNYEAQ. The V and J ends lost 5 bases and 4 bases respectively, with 9 bases between them. The CDR3 region is CASSTDRYNEQFF. Here the CDR3 DNA reads TGTGCCAGCAGCACCGACCGTTACAATGAGCAGTTCTTC. Together with reference TRBV7-6 and TRBJ2-1, the CDR3 gives the full variable domain: GAGVSQSPRYKVTKRGQDVALRCDPISGHVSLYWYRQALGQGPEFLTYFNYEAQQDKSGLPNDRFSAERPEGSISTLTIQRTEQRDSAMYRCASSTDRYNEQFFGPGTRLTVL.

This rearrangement joins TRBV7-2 to TRBJ2-5; D not certain. The closer fit of TRBJ2-7 to the DNA end suggests the J call may be wrong. The V gene's germline CDR1 is SGHTA and CDR2 FQGNSA. CDR3 length: 12 amino acids. CDR3: CASSLGAYEQYF. CDR3 nucleotides: TGTGCCAGCAGCTTAGGGGCCTACGAGCAGTACTTC.

The chain employs TRBV6-5 and TRBJ2-1; D may be TRBD2 (6 bases). V lost 5 bases to trimming and J lost 12 bases, with 20 bases between them. The CDR3 is 14 amino acids. The germline CDR1 and CDR2 sequences are MNHEY and SVGAGI. Here the CDR3 DNA reads TGTGCCAGCAGTGAGGCTAGCGCCATAAAAGTGCAGTTCTTC. Translating gives CASSEASAIKVQFF.

This clone was seen only a few times. This chain uses TRBV9 with TRBJ2-5; TRBD2 might be the D (6 bases). From germline, CDR1 is SGDLS and CDR2 YYNGEE. V lost 4 bases and J lost 5, with 12 bases in between. The CDR3 consists of 13 residues. CDR3 sequence reads: CASSSGSPETQYF. DNA of the CDR3: TGTGCCAGCAGCTCCGGGAGTCCTGAGACCCAGTACTTC.

V usage is TRBV10-3 and J usage is TRBJ2-3, with 7 nucleotides matching TRBD1. The junction had 4 bases not matched to a gene; V was cut back by 3 bases and J by 4 bases. Germline V gene lookup returns CDR1 ENHRY and CDR2 SYGVKD. The CDR3 is made up of 14 amino acids. The CDR3 DNA follows: TGTGCCATCAGTGACGGGACAGCTCCAGATACGCAGTATTTT. Residues: CAISDGTAPDTQYF.

A word on this clone: Its ends do not fully match the called genes, so a read error is possible. The genes are TRBV6-4 and TRBJ2-1, with a tentative D call TRBD2 (5 bases). The length of the CDR3 is 12 residues. Germline CDR1 MRHNA, CDR2 SNTAGT. CDR3 nucleotide sequence: TGTGCCAGCAGAACTCCGGCGGGTGAGCGGTTCTTC. It encodes CASRTPAGERFF.

J is TRBJ1-2 and V is TRBV28; no definite D call. CDR1 is MDHEN and CDR2 is SYDVKM in the germline V gene. V dropped 0 bases and J dropped 1 base, with 12 bases sitting between them. The CDR3 loop spans 16 amino acids. CDR3 sequence: CASSLWTRVNNYGYTF. DNA of the CDR3: TGTGCCAGCAGTTTATGGACTAGGGTGAATAACTATGGCTACACCTTC.

This clone showed up just once. J is TRBJ2-1 and V is TRBV6-6, with no clear D. The germline V gene has CDR1 MNHNY and CDR2 SVGAGI (reference sequence). V lost 0 bases and J lost 3, with 6 bases in between. CDR3 length equals 14 residues. As DNA, the CDR3 is TGTGCCAGCAGTTACTCGTCGCTCTACAATGAGCAGTTCTTC. This encodes CASSYSSLYNEQFF.

The chain links TRBV9 to TRBJ2-3; 8 bases agree with TRBD2. The CDR3 contains 17 residues. J lost 4 bases, V lost 0 bases, and 10 bases had no gene match. Per the germline V gene, CDR1 is SGDLS and CDR2 is YYNGEE. DNA of the CDR3: TGTGCCAGCAGCGTAGGCGGGCTAGCGGGTTTTTCAGATACGCAGTATTTT. Protein: CASSVGGLAGFSDTQYF.

The chain recombines TRBV18 with TRBJ1-5; 8 nucleotides agree with TRBD1. Per germline, CDR1 KGHSH and CDR2 LQKENI. The CDR3 sequence is 13 residues long. The junction had 0 bases not matched to a gene; V was cut back by 2 bases and J by 6 bases. CDR3: CASSPTGGQPQHF. CDR3 bases: TGTGCCAGCTCACCAACAGGGGGTCAGCCCCAGCATTTT.

The rearrangement joins TRBV4-2 to TRBJ1-4; D is uncertain. This CDR3 contains 12 residues. Per the germline V gene, CDR1 is LGHNA and CDR2 is YNFKEQ. Between the trimmed V and J ends, which lost 6 bases and 7 bases, there was a span of 9 bases. CDR3 amino acids: CASREDREKLFF. The CDR3 DNA reads TGTGCCAGCAGGGAGGATCGTGAAAAACTGTTTTTT.

The chain has TRBV19 and TRBJ2-7; D could derive from TRBD1 or TRBD2 (5 bases each). The germline V gene encodes CDR1 LNHDA and CDR2 SQIVND (reference sequence). V was clipped by 4 bases and J by 2 bases, with 15 bases between them. The length of the CDR3 is 15 residues. As DNA, the CDR3 is TGTGCCAGTAGTACAACCCGGGACGGTACCTACGAGCAGTACTTC. This translates into CASSTTRDGTYEQYF. The full variable domain, its missing parts supplied by reference TRBV19 and TRBJ2-7, is DGGITQSPKYLFRKEGQNVTLSCEQNLNHDAMYWYRQDPGQGLRLIYYSQIVNDFQKGDIAEGYSVSREKKESFPLTVTSAQKNPTAFYLCASSTTRDGTYEQYFGPGTRLTVT.

This chain links TRBV6-6 with TRBJ2-7; 12 positions match TRBD1. The germline CDR1 and CDR2 sequences are MNHNY and SVGAGI (reference sequence). The trim removed 5 bases at V and 7 bases at J, leaving 9 bases unmatched. The CDR3 has 15 amino acids. The CDR3 DNA reads as TGTGCCAGCAGTAAACCGGGACAGGGGGCGAAAGAGCAGTACTTC. Residues: CASSKPGQGAKEQYF.

V usage is TRBV6-5 and J usage is TRBJ1-2; D perhaps matches TRBD1 (5 bases). Germline V gives CDR1 MNHEY, CDR2 SVGAGI. The V end lost 0 bases, the J end lost 5 bases, and 7 bases lay between the germline ends. The CDR3 is 13 residues long. CDR3 protein: CASSYSGVYGYTF. DNA of the CDR3: TGTGCCAGCAGTTACTCGGGGGTGTATGGCTACACCTTC.

The chain joins TRBV5-5 to TRBJ1-5; D is possibly TRBD1 (5 bases). Germline V CDR1 and CDR2: SGHKS, YYEKEE (reference sequence). The CDR3 loop spans 15 amino acids. The germline V and J ends were trimmed by 0 bases and 3 bases, with 10 bases remaining between them. The CDR3 is CASSLGGSYNQPQHF. DNA for the CDR3: TGTGCCAGCAGCTTGGGGGGGAGCTACAATCAGCCCCAGCATTTT.

This clone was picked up a small number of times. The chain is built from TRBV15 and TRBJ2-3; no clear D. Germline-derived CDR1 and CDR2 are LNHNV and YYDKDF (reference sequence). This CDR3 region has 13 residues. Trimming left V 11 bases short and J 2 bases short, with 14 bases between. The CDR3 bases are TGTGCCCATGCGGTCAGCTACACAGATACGCAGTATTTT. Translated, it gives CAHAVSYTDTQYF.

The CDR3 coding sequence is TGTGCCAGCAGCCGTAGAGGGGACACAGGGGACGAGCAGTACTTC. Its protein is CASSRRGDTGDEQYF. The chain links TRBV7-6 to TRBJ2-7; 7 bases fit TRBD1. The CDR3 has 15 amino acids. Germline V gene data show CDR1 as SGHVS and CDR2 as FNYEAQ. V lost 5 bases and J lost 5; bases outside the gene matches: 12.

The chain employs TRBV4-2 and TRBJ2-7; a possible D gene is TRBD1 (6 bases). Germline lookup yields CDR1 LGHNA and CDR2 YNFKEQ. Trimming removed 0 bases from V and 3 bases from J, with 21 bases in between. The CDR3 spans 18 residues. CDR3 nucleotide sequence: TGTGCCAGCAGCCAAGATTTGGGTACGGGACATAGTCACTACGAGCAGTACTTC. Amino acids: CASSQDLGTGHSHYEQYF.

This clone was picked up a small number of times. This chain uses TRBV2 with TRBJ1-1; TRBD1 agrees at 8 bases. This CDR3 contains 14 residues. Trimming cost V 3 bases and J 6 bases; bases outside gene matches: 6. Germline CDR1 SNHLY, CDR2 FYNNEI. The CDR3 sequence is CASSDGQGRAEAFF. The CDR3 coding sequence is TGTGCCAGCAGTGATGGACAGGGTAGGGCTGAAGCTTTCTTT.

This sequence joins TRBV7-2 and TRBJ1-3; possible D gene TRBD1, 6 bases. Germline loops: CDR1 SGHTA, CDR2 FQGNSA. The CDR3 is 15 residues long. The V end was cut by 3 bases, the J end by 0 bases, with 9 bases between. The CDR3 DNA reads TGTGCCAGCAGCTTCCTACAGGGCTCTGGAAACACCATATATTTT. Amino acids: CASSFLQGSGNTIYF.

The chain links TRBV5-1 to TRBJ2-7; D uncertain. The germline gives CDR1 SGHRS, CDR2 YFSETQ. The CDR3 has 14 amino acids. V dropped 0 bases and J dropped 2 bases, with 9 bases sitting between them. CDR3 amino acids: CASSLAVGPYEQYF. The CDR3 DNA reads TGCGCCAGCAGCTTGGCGGTAGGCCCCTACGAGCAGTACTTC.

This rearrangement joins TRBV5-1 to TRBJ2-2; 10 positions match TRBD2. CDR1 is SGHRS, CDR2 YFSETQ, per germline. There are 14 residues in the CDR3. V shed 6 bases, J shed 8 bases, and the junction held 7 bases outside the gene matches. The CDR3 is CASTSAGGSGELFF. The CDR3 DNA follows: TGCGCCAGCACCTCAGCGGGAGGGTCGGGGGAGCTGTTTTTT.

This rearrangement joins TRBV18 to TRBJ2-5, with TRBD2 identical over 10 bases. Germline CDR1 KGHSH, CDR2 LQKENI. CDR3 size: 17 residues. Trimming removed 1 base from V and 1 base from J; junction bases left unmatched: 6. The CDR3 spells CASSPRPSGGSQETQYF. In DNA form, the CDR3 reads TGTGCCAGCTCACCACGACCTAGCGGGGGCTCCCAAGAGACCCAGTACTTC.